This is a list of T cell receptor beta chains from one sample in a study of PD-L1 blockade in urothelial cancer. The protocol was immunoSEQ multiplex PCR, while the TCRdb copy is restricted to in-frame clones and leaves out a portion. Of some 41,000 clones listed, about 91% are singletons. Source: PBMCs, taken around atezolizumab (anti-PD-L1) treatment. The origin of the receptors is a man older than 75 with urothelial cancer. CDR3s include the opening cysteine and the closing phenylalanine or tryptophan. D genes are given only for firm matches. Only some rows state a clone size, as once, few, many or a class for expanded clones.

J,D,V,size,DNA,CDR3
TRBJ2-3,NA,TRBV6-1,NA,TGTGCCAGCGCCGTTACAGGGGGGGCAGATACGCAGTATTTT,CASAVTGGADTQYF
TRBJ1-2,NA,TRBV5-5,NA,TGTGCCAGCAGCTTGATTCTCTGGGGAGCGGCTAACTATGGCTACACCTTC,CASSLILWGAANYGYTF
TRBJ2-7,TRBD2,TRBV7-2,NA,TGTGCCAGCAGCTCCCGGTTAGCGGGATACGAGCAGTACTTC,CASSSRLAGYEQYF
TRBJ1-4,TRBD1,TRBV11-2,NA,TGTGCCAGCAGCTTGCAGGGGGGATATGAAAAACTGTTTTTT,CASSLQGGYEKLFF
TRBJ2-7,NA,TRBV28,NA,TGTGCCAGCAGCCGCCCCGGAGGAGGCTACGAGCAGTACTTC,CASSRPGGGYEQYF
TRBJ2-3,NA,TRBV29-1,NA,TGCAGCGTCGCGCAGGGATTTGGGACAGATACGCAGTATTTT,CSVAQGFGTDTQYF
TRBJ2-1,TRBD2,TRBV9,NA,TGTGCCAGCAGCGTAAGTCTAGCGGGAGTCGGAGAAAATGAGCAGTTCTTC,CASSVSLAGVGENEQFF
TRBJ2-3,TRBD2,TRBV5-1,NA,TGCGCCAGCAGCCTTAGCGGGAGGGCCCAAGATACGCAGTATTTT,CASSLSGRAQDTQYF
TRBJ2-5,TRBD2,TRBV11-2,NA,TGTGCCAGCAGCCCAGGCGCGGGAGGTAACGGGAAGACCCAGTACTTC,CASSPGAGGNGKTQYF
TRBJ1-2,NA,TRBV14,NA,TGTGCCAGCAGCCAATTCGGGGGTGGCTACACCTTC,CASSQFGGGYTF
TRBJ2-1,TRBD1,TRBV27,NA,TGTGCCAGCAGTTTATGGGGACAGGGGGCGCTGAATGAGCAGTTCTTC,CASSLWGQGALNEQFF
TRBJ2-1,NA,TRBV19,NA,TGTGCCAGTAGTATTAGTCGGTTAGCCAATGAGCAGTTCTTC,CASSISRLANEQFF
TRBJ2-5,NA,TRBV7-9,NA,TGTGCCAGCAGCTCTCTAGTTGGAGAGACCCAGTACTTC,CASSSLVGETQYF
TRBJ1-2,NA,TRBV14,NA,TGTGCCAGCAGCCAAGCAGTTAACTATGGCTACACCTTC,CASSQAVNYGYTF
TRBJ1-1,NA,TRBV7-9,NA,TGTGCCAGCAGCTTATATTCTGAAGCTTTCTTT,CASSLYSEAFF
TRBJ2-1,TRBD2,TRBV6-6,NA,TGTGCCAGCAGGACTGGACTAGCGGGATTTGATGAGCAGTTCTTC,CASRTGLAGFDEQFF
TRBJ2-6,NA,TRBV10-3,NA,TGTGCCATCAGGCAAACATACTCTGGGGCCAACGTCCTGACTTTC,CAIRQTYSGANVLTF
TRBJ2-7,NA,TRBV5-6,few,TGTGCCAGCAGCCCCCCGACAGGACACTACGAGCAGTACTTC,CASSPPTGHYEQYF
TRBJ2-7,TRBD2,TRBV6-5,NA,TGTGCCAGCAGTTACGGGCAGATAGCGGGGACCTACGAGCAGTACTTC,CASSYGQIAGTYEQYF
TRBJ2-4,TRBD2,TRBV30,NA,TGTGCCTGGAGTGTGGGACTAGCGGGAGGGGGGGACATTCAGTACTTC,CAWSVGLAGGGDIQYF
TRBJ2-5,TRBD1,TRBV7-9,NA,TGTGCCAGCAGCATCCCGGACAGGGGAGAGACCCAGTACTTC,CASSIPDRGETQYF
TRBJ2-2,NA,TRBV7-9,NA,TGTGCCAGCAGCACCCGCGGGAACACCGGGGAGCTGTTTTTT,CASSTRGNTGELFF
TRBJ2-5,TRBD2,TRBV5-1,NA,TGCGCCAGCAGGGCTGGGACTAGAGGAGGCCCAGAGACCCAGTACTTC,CASRAGTRGGPETQYF
TRBJ2-2,TRBD1,TRBV28,NA,TGTGCCAGCAGCGGGAGCTCCGGGACAGGGAACACCGGGGAGCTGTTTTTT,CASSGSSGTGNTGELFF
TRBJ2-3,NA,TRBV30,NA,TGTGCCTGGTCCGGGAGCACAGATACGCAGTATTTT,CAWSGSTDTQYF
TRBJ2-5,NA,TRBV20-1,NA,TGCAGTGCTAGACCCGGGGAGACCCAGTACTTC,CSARPGETQYF
TRBJ2-7,NA,TRBV5-6,NA,TGTGCCAGCAGCTTGGCTGACAGCACCCGCGAGCAGTACTTC,CASSLADSTREQYF
TRBJ2-7,NA,TRBV19,NA,TGTGCCAGTAGTCCAACTCCCGGGACAAGAGGCGGCGAGCAGTACTTC,CASSPTPGTRGGEQYF
TRBJ1-4,TRBD1,TRBV5-1,NA,TGCGCCAGCAGCGCAGGGGGACAGTACAATGAAAAACTGTTTTTT,CASSAGGQYNEKLFF
TRBJ1-3,TRBD1,TRBV7-9,NA,TGTGCGGGACAGGCTACCTCTGGAAACACCATATATTTT,CAGQATSGNTIYF
TRBJ1-5,NA,TRBV27,once,TGTGCCAGCAGTTTCAAGGGAGGGCGCCAGCCCCAGCATTTT,CASSFKGGRQPQHF
TRBJ2-2,TRBD2,TRBV4-3,NA,TGCGCCAGCAGCCAATCCGGGGGGTCCGGGGAGCTGTTTTTT,CASSQSGGSGELFF
TRBJ2-1,NA,TRBV12-2,NA,TGTGCAAGTCGGTTAACCACTAGCGGGAGGGATGGTGGCTACAATGAGCAGTTCTTC,CASRLTTSGRDGGYNEQFF
TRBJ2-2,TRBD2,TRBV5-4,NA,TGTGCCAGCAGTCGTAGCGGGGGAGACACCGGGGAGCTGTTTTTT,CASSRSGGDTGELFF
TRBJ2-6,NA,TRBV28,NA,TGTGCCAGCAGTTTCGCAGGGGACCCCTCTGGGGCCAACGTCCTGACTTTC,CASSFAGDPSGANVLTF
TRBJ1-2,NA,TRBV7-9,few,TGTGCCAGCAGCCAAAACGGGGGGTCGGGCTACACCTTC,CASSQNGGSGYTF
TRBJ1-1,NA,TRBV5-5,NA,TGTGCCAGCAGCAATCGGGCGGGTATGAACACTGAAGCTTTCTTT,CASSNRAGMNTEAFF
TRBJ1-1,NA,TRBV15,few,TGTGCCACCAGCCCTCAGTTGACAGTGAACACTGAAGCTTTCTTT,CATSPQLTVNTEAFF
TRBJ2-2,NA,TRBV5-5,medium-sized,TGTGCCAGCAGCCTCCACACCGGGGAGCTGTTTTTT,CASSLHTGELFF
TRBJ1-2,TRBD1,TRBV7-9,NA,TGTGCCAGCAGCGTACAAACGTGGGACAGCCCCTATGGCTACACCTTC,CASSVQTWDSPYGYTF
TRBJ2-7,TRBD1,TRBV30,NA,TGTGCCTGGACCCGGACAGGGACTCTCGAGCAGTACTTC,CAWTRTGTLEQYF
TRBJ2-1,NA,TRBV27,NA,TGTGCCAGCAGTACCCGCAGCAACCGGGACAATGAGCAGTTCTTC,CASSTRSNRDNEQFF
TRBJ2-5,NA,TRBV19,NA,TGTGCCAGTAGATCGGACAGCCTTCAAGAGACCCAGTACTTC,CASRSDSLQETQYF
TRBJ2-3,NA,TRBV5-4,NA,TGTGCCAGCAGCCCCCCGCGGATAGACACAGATACGCAGTATTTT,CASSPPRIDTDTQYF
TRBJ2-3,TRBD1,TRBV5-1,NA,TGCGCCAGCAGCGGACAGGGTGCGGGCACAGATACGCAGTATTTT,CASSGQGAGTDTQYF
TRBJ2-7,TRBD2,TRBV4-3,NA,TGCGCCAGCAGCCAAGGACGCGGGAGATTGTACGAGCAGTACTTC,CASSQGRGRLYEQYF
TRBJ2-1,TRBD2,TRBV28,NA,TGTGCCAGCAGTCCGGGAGGAGCGGGAGATTATGAGCAGTTCTTC,CASSPGGAGDYEQFF
TRBJ2-7,TRBD1,TRBV13,NA,TGTGCCAGCAGCTTTTCGGGACAGGGGGCGCGGGAGCAGTACTTC,CASSFSGQGAREQYF
TRBJ2-1,TRBD2,TRBV18,NA,TGTGCCAGCTCACCAGGCGGGAGGGCCGTACAGTTCTTC,CASSPGGRAVQFF
TRBJ1-1,NA,TRBV2,NA,TGTGCCAGCAGTGAGGGGGGGCAGACTGAAGCTTTCTTT,CASSEGGQTEAFF
TRBJ2-1,TRBD2,TRBV4-1,NA,TGCGCCAGCAGCCAAGAAACATCCGGACTAGCTATCTACAATGAGCAGTTCTTC,CASSQETSGLAIYNEQFF
TRBJ1-4,TRBD1,TRBV18,few,TGTGCCAGCTCACCTCGGGACAGGGGAGGACTGTTTTTT,CASSPRDRGGLFF
TRBJ1-3,NA,TRBV6-6,once,TGTGCCAGCAGTTACCTTCAGGGAGGGGGGATAAACACCATATATTTT,CASSYLQGGGINTIYF
TRBJ2-3,NA,TRBV18,NA,TGTGCCAGCTCACCAGGTCAGTTTGGCACAGATACGCAGTATTTT,CASSPGQFGTDTQYF
TRBJ1-5,NA,TRBV19,NA,TGTGCCGCGGGGGGCAGTCAGCCCCAGCATTTT,CAAGGSQPQHF